One TCR beta chain is described in this entry. The antigen this receptor binds is unknown. No quality values exist for individual bases; no much larger clone is one base distant. This sample stems from a study of a mutant IDH1 vaccine in newly diagnosed glioma (dated by TCRdb to about 2021). About the investigation overall: Across visits V03 through V10, patients got a total of eight vaccinations, given in weeks 1, 3, 5, 7, 11, 15, 19 and 23. Longitudinal TCRB deep sequencing was performed for about two dozen treated patients wherever samples were available for exploratory analyses. Prior to enrollment, standard therapy consisting of radiotherapy alone, temozolomide alone, or radiochemotherapy with temozolomide had been administered to patients, with the combination being received by most patients. Vaccination started 4-6 weeks after radiotherapy alone, or was given together with temozolomide cycles in the groups whose treatment included chemotherapy. Peripheral blood was drawn at six visits: V03 (baseline), V05, V07, V10, V12 and V13. Of the roughly 34 treated patients, about 62% were male and roughly 38% were female, and a mean age of roughly 37 years was recorded.

The sample's time point label, in plain terms: week 23, last vaccination. Each vaccine dose was 300 ug of a 20-mer mutant IDH1 peptide in Montanide, given subcutaneously with topical imiquimod. Newly diagnosed WHO grade 3 or 4 IDH1-mutant astrocytomas showing loss of nuclear ATRX were present in the donors. The samples were drawn from NOA16, a multicentre, single-arm, open-label phase I trial in Germany that tested a mutant IDH1 peptide vaccine in humans for the first time. Genomic DNA for TCRB sequencing was isolated from EDTA blood with the DNeasy Blood and Tissue Kit. General findings and caveats noted by the study authors: Pseudoprogression appeared unrelated to alterations in the top peripheral T cell clonotypes detected by TCRB sequencing. According to the authors, sample limitations meant that analyses of patient blood samples could not be reproduced. Immune responses induced by the vaccine were seen in roughly 95% of patients across multiple MHC alleles. PBMC samples for TCRB deep sequencing were selected based on availability.

Libraries came from the immunoSEQ multiplex PCR assay. The hsTCRB Kit was used according to the manufacturer's protocol to amplify rearranged TCR beta chain sequences. Sequencing of TCRB libraries was carried out on an Illumina MiSeq. Per the source publication's procedure: The proprietary platform of the kit vendor was used for demultiplexing, trimming and gene mapping. TCRdb re-hosts the immuneACCESS table, in-frame sequences only. Its copies lack some clones; in the studies checked, an unresolved V gene accounts for under half of them, and the cause for the rest is not known. D and trimming were read from the DNA, whereas the V and J calls and clone size are those reported in that table. The table for this sample lists roughly 30,000 clones; about four fifths of them were counted only once. The ten largest clones represent roughly a sixth of the sample. This receptor was obtained from a woman younger than 45 with glioma. Sequenced material: PBMCs, taken from a glioma patient whose treatment included an IDH1 peptide vaccine.

Here is the DNA: TGTGCCAGCAGTGCCTTAACGGGGGGCCAAGAGACCCAGTACTTC. It is translated as CASSALTGGQETQYF. Recombination connected TRBV6-1 to TRBJ2-5; 7 nucleotides in the junction match TRBD2. Ends trimmed: V by 4 bases, J by 1 base; bases unmatched to a gene: 6. CDR1 and CDR2 (MNHNS, SASEGT) derive from the germline V gene. The CDR3, cysteine through phenylalanine, is 15 amino acids long. This entry keeps only the CDR3 DNA: 45 bases, framed from base 1.